A single sample is the source of the 17 T cell receptor beta chains below, sequenced in a study of radiotherapy plus CTLA-4 blockade in lung cancer. The assay was immunoSEQ multiplex PCR, and TCRdb's table has in-frame clones only and misses some. The table lists 65,000 to 70,000 clones, 79% of them singletons, with roughly 10% in the top ten. Here the sequenced sample was peripheral blood, taken from a patient treated with radiotherapy plus ipilimumab. The receptor set was obtained from a human donor with non-small cell lung cancer who had a complete response to radiotherapy plus ipilimumab.

The chain couples TRBV2 to TRBJ1-5; TRBD1 matches at 8 bases. V dropped 5 bases and J dropped 6; count of bases not matched to a gene: 6. Germline V CDR1 and CDR2: SNHLY, FYNNEI. This CDR3 region has 14 residues. DNA for the CDR3: TGTGCCAGCAGTCAGGGGGCTAGTAGTCAGCCCCAGCATTTT. It yields the protein CASSQGASSQPQHF.

The chain's CDR3 is CASSLDNWNQPQHF. The CDR3 DNA sequence: TGTGCCAGCAGCTTGGATAATTGGAATCAGCCCCAGCATTTT. V and J are TRBV7-8 and TRBJ1-5; D is unclear. Per germline, CDR1 SGHVS and CDR2 FQNEAQ. V shed 3 bases and J shed 4 bases, with 10 bases lying between them. CDR3 size: 14 residues.

This clone was picked up one time. The genes are TRBV5-1 and TRBJ2-5, with 10 positions matching TRBD1. The CDR3 consists of 14 residues. The V gene's germline CDR1 is SGHRS and CDR2 YFSETQ. Germline trimming cut 4 bases from V and 4 bases from J; bases unmatched to any gene: 4. CDR3 region: CASSPRTGGETQYF. The CDR3 DNA is TGCGCCAGCAGCCCCCGGACAGGGGGAGAGACCCAGTACTTC.

This clone appeared a single time. The genes are TRBV5-1 and TRBJ1-2; a weak D match, TRBD1 (6 bases). The CDR3 covers 14 residues. Germline CDR1 reads SGHRS; CDR2 reads YFSETQ. V shed 2 bases and J shed 1 base, with 9 bases lying between them. Here the CDR3 reads CASSFAGDNYGYTF. CDR3 sequence (DNA): TGCGCCAGCAGCTTTGCAGGGGATAACTATGGCTACACCTTC.

The chain recombines TRBV6-1 with TRBJ1-2; TRBD1 might be the D (6 bases). CDR1 and CDR2 (germline): MNHNS, SASEGT. This CDR3 comprises 18 residues. V lost 1 base and J 4 bases, leaving 22 bases between the germline ends. The CDR3 bases are TGTGCCAGCAGTGAAGAAGGGGGTGGCTGGGGGCACCCCTATGGCTACACCTTC. Translation gives CASSEEGGGWGHPYGYTF.

V gene TRBV2 combines with J gene TRBJ2-1, with 10 bases fitting TRBD2. Trimming at V came to 3 bases and at J to 4 bases, leaving 6 bases not matched to a gene. This CDR3 is 16 amino acids long. Germline CDR1 SNHLY, CDR2 FYNNEI. The CDR3 loop reads CASSDIGLAAYNEQFF. The CDR3 DNA reads TGTGCCAGCAGTGATATCGGACTAGCGGCTTACAATGAGCAGTTCTTC. Filled out from reference TRBV2 and TRBJ2-1, the complete variable domain reads EPEVTQTPSHQVTQMGQEVILRCVPISNHLYFYWYRQILGQKVEFLVSFYNNEISEKSEIFDDQFSVERPDGSNFTLKIRSTKLEDSAMYFCASSDIGLAAYNEQFFGPGTRLTVL.

V and J are TRBV7-6 and TRBJ1-5; D ambiguous. V lost 1 base to trimming and J lost 7 bases, with 14 bases between them. The CDR3 consists of 15 residues. The germline V gene has CDR1 SGHVS and CDR2 FNYEAQ. The CDR3 protein is CASSLGAVEGQPQHF. CDR3 DNA: TGTGCCAGCAGCTTAGGTGCGGTGGAGGGACAGCCCCAGCATTTT.

This chain links TRBV5-1 with TRBJ1-6; D gene uncertain. The CDR3 is 17 amino acids. V lost 5 bases, J lost 3 bases, and 18 bases lay in between. The germline gives CDR1 SGHRS, CDR2 YFSETQ. CDR3 in amino acids: CASRGNGLTLYNSPLHF. The DNA for the CDR3 is TGCGCCAGCAGGGGTAACGGCCTTACCCTCTATAATTCACCCCTCCACTTT.

This rearrangement joins TRBV18 to TRBJ2-2, with D maybe TRBD1 (5 bases). CDR1 is KGHSH, CDR2 LQKENI, per germline. This CDR3 has 15 residues. The ends were cut back, 5 bases at V and 0 bases at J, with 10 bases in the middle. For the CDR3, the DNA is TGTGCCAGCTCAACTGACAGAACGAACACCGGGGAGCTGTTTTTT. Translated, it gives CASSTDRTNTGELFF.

The chain links TRBV10-2 to TRBJ1-2, with 8 bases that match TRBD1. J gave up 8 bases and V 2 bases, and 10 bases lay outside the gene matches. Per germline, CDR1 WSHSY and CDR2 SAAADI. The CDR3 runs 15 residues. The chain's CDR3 is CASSEGAGGWRGYTF. The CDR3 nucleotides are TGCGCCAGCAGTGAGGGGGCAGGGGGCTGGAGGGGCTACACCTTC.

The chain is built from TRBV7-8 and TRBJ1-5; 7 bases fit TRBD1. CDR1 is SGHVS and CDR2 is FQNEAQ in the germline V gene. The V and J ends lost 6 bases and 7 bases, in that order; junction bases with no gene match: 12. The CDR3 sequence is 15 residues long. The CDR3 coding sequence is TGTGCCAGCAGTCGTACAGGGGATCTAGGGCAGCCCCAGCATTTT. Encoded protein: CASSRTGDLGQPQHF.

About this clone itself: The sample carries other DNA sequences with the same CDR3. This chain links TRBV5-1 with TRBJ1-1; the D gene is possibly TRBD1 (6 bases). The V gene lost 3 bases and the J gene lost 6 bases, with 15 bases spanning the gap. CDR1 SGHRS and CDR2 YFSETQ come from the germline V gene. This CDR3 has 14 amino acids. The CDR3 nucleotides are TGCGCCAGCAGCTGGGACACACCCTGGGCTGAAGCTTTCTTT. Translation: CASSWDTPWAEAFF.

The CDR3 DNA reads as TGTGCCAGCAGCGTAGAAGGGGCTAACTACAATGAGCAGTTCTTC. Its translation is CASSVEGANYNEQFF. The rearrangement uses TRBV9 and TRBJ2-1; the D gene is possibly TRBD1 (5 bases). Germline V gives CDR1 SGDLS, CDR2 YYNGEE. The CDR3 loop spans 15 amino acids. V lost 0 bases and J 3 bases, leaving 10 bases between the germline ends. The full variable domain, completed using reference TRBV9 and TRBJ2-1, is DSGVTQTPKHLITATGQRVTLRCSPRSGDLSVYWYQQSLDQGLQFLIQYYNGEERAKGNILERFSAQQFPDLHSELNLSSLELGDSALYFCASSVEGANYNEQFFGPGTRLTVL.

This chain links TRBV4-1 with TRBJ2-5; D tentatively reads TRBD1 or TRBD2 (8 bases each). CDR1 and CDR2 (germline): MGHRA, YSYEKL. The CDR3 extends over 15 amino acids. The V end lost 4 bases, the J end lost 6 bases, and 18 bases lay between the germline ends. CDR3 protein: CASSPLSGTGQTQYF. The CDR3 nucleotides read TGCGCCAGCAGCCCCCTTAGCGGGACAGGTCAGACCCAGTACTTC.

The CDR3 nucleotides are TGTGCCAGCAGTGGGTTTTCTGGGGCCAACGTCCTGACTTTC. Amino acids: CASSGFSGANVLTF. The chain joins TRBV2 to TRBJ2-6; the D is unclear. This CDR3 has 14 amino acids. Germline V gene data show CDR1 as SNHLY and CDR2 as FYNNEI. V lost 4 bases, J lost 1 base, and 5 bases lay in between.

V gene TRBV5-1 combines with J gene TRBJ1-1; D is undetermined. This CDR3 contains 14 residues. The germline gives CDR1 SGHRS, CDR2 YFSETQ. The V and J ends lost 1 base and 2 bases respectively, with 9 bases between them. This chain's CDR3 is CASSLLVINTEAFF. CDR3 in DNA: TGCGCCAGCAGCTTGTTGGTTATTAACACTGAAGCTTTCTTT.

This sequence joins TRBV2 and TRBJ2-2; TRBD2 matches at 13 bases. This CDR3 region has 15 residues. Germline V gives CDR1 SNHLY, CDR2 FYNNEI. The junction had 4 bases not matched to a gene; V was cut back by 6 bases and J by 6 bases. Here the CDR3 DNA reads TGTGCCAGCAGCCGGACTAGCGGGAGTCCCGGGGAGCTGTTTTTT. Translating gives CASSRTSGSPGELFF.